The 32 T cell receptor beta chains given below trace back to one sample, sequenced in a study of cytomegalovirus exposure and HLA in healthy donors. TCRdb's copy holds only in-frame clones and misses some; the assay was immunoSEQ multiplex PCR. The sample includes about 130,000 clones, approximately 95% of them seen just once. Material for sequencing was PBMCs. Receptors were obtained from a man in his late teens or twenties in good health and CMV-seronegative.

DNA of the CDR3: TGTGCCTGGAGTAGCTTAGGACTTGGCTCCTACAATGAGCAGTTCTTC. It translates to CAWSSLGLGSYNEQFF. J is TRBJ2-1 and V is TRBV30; D may be TRBD2 (5 bases). The CDR3 extends over 16 amino acids. CDR1 is GTSNPN, CDR2 SVGIG, per germline (reference sequence). Trimming cost V 2 bases and J 0 bases, with 14 bases left between them.

The V call is TRBV27, the J call TRBJ2-3, with 8 positions matching TRBD1. Per the germline V gene, CDR1 is MNHEY and CDR2 is SMNVEV (reference sequence). The length of the CDR3 is 15 residues. V lost 8 bases and J lost 2; bases outside the gene matches: 9. The DNA for the CDR3 is TGTGCCAGCTTTACGGGACAGGACTACACAGATACGCAGTATTTT. Translation: CASFTGQDYTDTQYF.

V usage is TRBV5-6 and J usage is TRBJ1-1; D is possibly TRBD1 (5 bases). This CDR3 spans 13 amino acids. CDR1 is SGHDT, CDR2 YYEEEE, per germline. The V end lost 1 base, the J end lost 1 base, and 5 bases lay between the germline ends. CDR3 DNA: TGTGCCAGCAGCTTGCAGGGGAACACTGAAGCTTTCTTT. Protein sequence: CASSLQGNTEAFF.

CDR3 sequence: CASSLGGQNTEAFF. In DNA, the CDR3 is TGCGCCAGCAGCTTGGGTGGCCAGAACACTGAAGCTTTCTTT. This chain joins TRBV5-1 and TRBJ1-1; D call uncertain. Germline CDR1 and CDR2: SGHRS and YFSETQ. V was pared by 0 bases and J by 1 base, with 7 bases between. This CDR3 has 14 amino acids.

This clone has a single count. The V gene is TRBV30, the J gene TRBJ2-3; D may be TRBD2 (6 bases). V was clipped by 4 bases and J by 0 bases, with 11 bases between them. The CDR3 loop spans 14 amino acids. Germline V lookup: CDR1 GTSNPN, CDR2 SVGIG (reference sequence). The CDR3 protein is CAWKSAGSTDTQYF. For the CDR3, the DNA is TGTGCCTGGAAGTCGGCGGGAAGCACAGATACGCAGTATTTT.

The chain joins TRBV7-2 to TRBJ1-2; D unclear. The CDR3 has 12 residues. Trimming stripped 5 bases from V and 8 bases from J, with 12 bases between. Germline assignment: CDR1 SGHTA and CDR2 FQGNSA. This CDR3 is CASSPLKEGYTF. DNA for the CDR3: TGTGCCAGCAGCCCGCTAAAGGAGGGCTACACCTTC.

The CDR3 nucleotides are TGTGCCAGCAGTCCCGGACAGCCCTCCTACAATGAGCAGTTCTTC. It is translated as CASSPGQPSYNEQFF. The gene calls are TRBV27 and TRBJ2-1, with a tentative D call TRBD1 (6 bases). The germline CDR1 and CDR2 sequences are MNHEY and SMNVEV (reference sequence). V was clipped by 5 bases and J by 0 bases, with 11 bases between them. CDR3 length equals 15 residues.

This chain connects TRBV19 to TRBJ2-7, with 9 bases lining up with TRBD1. The V gene's germline CDR1 is LNHDA and CDR2 SQIVND (reference sequence). The CDR3 extends over 15 amino acids. Germline trimming cut 6 bases from V and 0 bases from J; bases unmatched to any gene: 6. The CDR3 DNA sequence: TGTGCCAGTAGCCACGGGACAGGGTACTCCTACGAGCAGTACTTC. Amino acids: CASSHGTGYSYEQYF. Combining the CDR3 with reference TRBV19 and TRBJ2-7 gives the whole variable domain DGGITQSPKYLFRKEGQNVTLSCEQNLNHDAMYWYRQDPGQGLRLIYYSQIVNDFQKGDIAEGYSVSREKKESFPLTVTSAQKNPTAFYLCASSHGTGYSYEQYFGPGTRLTVT.

This clone occurred once. V gene TRBV5-4 combines with J gene TRBJ1-1, with 9 bases lining up with TRBD1. This CDR3 region has 16 residues. The germline gives CDR1 SGHNT, CDR2 YYREEE (reference sequence). The J segment lost 5 bases and the V segment lost 2 bases, leaving 10 bases of the junction unmatched. The CDR3 reads CASSFPGIDRGTEAFF. Here the CDR3 DNA reads TGTGCCAGCAGCTTTCCTGGAATCGACAGGGGGACTGAAGCTTTCTTT.

V is TRBV1 and J is TRBJ1-5; the DNA was not used to check the table's D call, TRBD1. TRBV1 is a pseudogene segment. The CDR3 is 20 residues long. As DNA, the CDR3 is TGCACCAGCAGCCAAGATCGGAGCATGACAGTCCACTATAGCAATCAGCCCCAGCATTTT. The encoded protein is CTSSQDRSMTVHYSNQPQHF.

V and J are TRBV7-8 and TRBJ2-1, with 7 bases lining up with TRBD2. The CDR3 consists of 14 residues. V lost 3 bases and J lost 7; bases outside the gene matches: 6. Germline CDR1 SGHVS, CDR2 FQNEAQ. CDR3 DNA: TGTGCCAGCAGCTTCTTGACTAGCCAGAATGAGCAGTTCTTC. Amino acids: CASSFLTSQNEQFF.

J is TRBJ2-1 and V is TRBV4-2; D uncertain. Germline CDR1 is LGHNA and CDR2 is YNFKEQ. The CDR3 extends over 15 amino acids. V was cut by 4 bases and J by 2 bases, with 12 bases left in between. The CDR3 bases are TGTGCCAGCAGCCTAACCCTTGGCCCCTACAATGAGCAGTTCTTC. Its protein product is CASSLTLGPYNEQFF.

The rearrangement uses TRBV7-6 and TRBJ2-2; 10 nucleotides line up with TRBD1. CDR1 is SGHVS and CDR2 is FNYEAQ in the germline V gene. CDR3 length: 14 residues. Trimming at V came to 5 bases and at J to 6 bases, leaving 3 bases not matched to a gene. Here the CDR3 DNA reads TGTGCCAGCAGCCGAGACAGGGGGCCCGGGGAGCTGTTTTTT. This translates into CASSRDRGPGELFF.

This clone was seen just once. The V call is TRBV5-4, the J call TRBJ2-3, with 9 bases identical to TRBD2. J lost 6 bases, V lost 1 base, and 12 bases had no gene match. The CDR3 sequence is 17 residues long. From germline, CDR1 is SGHNT and CDR2 YYREEE (reference sequence). DNA of the CDR3: TGTGCCAGCAGCTTGAGTCTGACGGCGGGAGGGCGGGATACGCAGTATTTT. Translating it yields CASSLSLTAGGRDTQYF.

This clone is a singleton in its sample. The genes are TRBV27 and TRBJ2-7, with 10 bases lining up with TRBD2. V gave up 3 bases and J gave up 5 bases; unmatched junction bases: 7. The germline V gene has CDR1 MNHEY and CDR2 SMNVEV (reference sequence). The length of the CDR3 is 15 residues. This CDR3 reads CASSFRAGGPDEQYF. The DNA for the CDR3 is TGTGCCAGCAGTTTTAGAGCGGGAGGGCCGGACGAGCAGTACTTC.

This clone was seen a few times. The CDR3 DNA reads TGTGCCAGCAGCTTAACTGGGACAGGGAACAATGAGCAGTTCTTC. This sequence encodes CASSLTGTGNNEQFF. The chain carries TRBV7-9 and TRBJ2-1, with TRBD1 identical over 9 bases. The V segment lost 2 bases and the J segment 5 bases; nucleotides outside the gene matches: 4. Germline loops: CDR1 SEHNR, CDR2 FQNEAQ (reference sequence). CDR3 length: 15 amino acids.

This chain joins TRBV19 and TRBJ2-1; 7 nucleotides match TRBD2. The trim removed 5 bases at V and 4 bases at J, leaving 5 bases unmatched. From germline, CDR1 is LNHDA and CDR2 SQIVND (reference sequence). The CDR3 is 14 residues long. The CDR3 region has the DNA TGTGCCAGTAGTTACGGACTAGTGTACAATGAGCAGTTCTTC. Its translation: CASSYGLVYNEQFF. The full variable domain, its missing parts supplied by reference TRBV19 and TRBJ2-1, is DGGITQSPKYLFRKEGQNVTLSCEQNLNHDAMYWYRQDPGQGLRLIYYSQIVNDFQKGDIAEGYSVSREKKESFPLTVTSAQKNPTAFYLCASSYGLVYNEQFFGPGTRLTVL.

As concerns this clone: The junction and the germline gene differ at one end; a read error may be behind it. The chain employs TRBV2 and TRBJ2-1, with D perhaps matching TRBD2 (6 bases). The CDR3 runs to 15 residues. Germline V gene lookup returns CDR1 SNHLY and CDR2 FYNNEI. The CDR3 loop is CASNELRDGGNEQFF. The CDR3 DNA is TGTGCCAGCAATGAACTCCGGGACGGAGGGAATGAGCAGTTCTTC.

Worth noting for this clone: Relative to the germline gene, one junction end is altered; a read error may explain this. The chain combines TRBV5-8 with TRBJ2-7, with D tentatively TRBD1 (6 bases). Germline values: CDR1 SGHTS, CDR2 YDEGEE. There are 14 residues in the CDR3. CDR3 loop: CASSLGQRAYEQYF. The CDR3 coding sequence is TGTGCCAGCAGTTTGGGACAACGCGCCTACGAGCAGTACTTC. Full variable domain (outside the CDR3, taken from reference TRBV5-8 and TRBJ2-7): EAGVTQSPTHLIKTRGQQATLRCSPISGHTSVYWYQQALGLGLQFLLWYDEGEERNRGNFPPRFSGRQFPNYSSELNVNALELEDSALYLCASSLGQRAYEQYFGPGTRLTVT.

The rearrangement uses TRBV9 and TRBJ2-1; 8 bases are shared with TRBD2. Unmatched junction bases numbered 10, after V lost 4 bases and J lost 1 base. CDR1 SGDLS and CDR2 YYNGEE come from the germline V gene. The CDR3 is made up of 17 amino acids. Here the CDR3 reads CASSHPGGGGSYNEQFF. Written as DNA, the CDR3 is TGTGCCAGCAGCCATCCCGGGGGGGGAGGTTCCTACAATGAGCAGTTCTTC. Variable domain in full (rest from reference TRBV9 and TRBJ2-1): DSGVTQTPKHLITATGQRVTLRCSPRSGDLSVYWYQQSLDQGLQFLIQYYNGEERAKGNILERFSAQQFPDLHSELNLSSLELGDSALYFCASSHPGGGGSYNEQFFGPGTRLTVL.

The rearrangement links TRBV5-1 to TRBJ1-2; 7 bases are a match to TRBD1. Germline V CDR1 and CDR2: SGHRS, YFSETQ. V gave up 4 bases and J gave up 5 bases; unmatched junction bases: 8. The length of the CDR3 is 14 residues. The CDR3 loop is CASSAGTALYGYTF. The CDR3 DNA reads TGCGCCAGCAGCGCCGGGACAGCATTATATGGCTACACCTTC.

The rearrangement uses TRBV11-2 and TRBJ1-2; TRBD1 agrees at 10 bases. The CDR3 is 16 residues long. CDR1 and CDR2 from the germline V gene are SGHAT and FQNNGV. V dropped 4 bases and J dropped 7; count of bases not matched to a gene: 12. In DNA form, the CDR3 reads TGTGCCAGCAGCTCCATTTCGGGACAGGGGTTATTTGGCTACACCTTC. It is translated as CASSSISGQGLFGYTF. The whole variable domain, filled in from reference TRBV11-2 and TRBJ1-2, reads EAGVAQSPRYKIIEKRQSVAFWCNPISGHATLYWYQQILGQGPKLLIQFQNNGVVDDSQLPKDRFSAERLKGVDSTLKIQPAKLEDSAVYLCASSSISGQGLFGYTFGSGTRLTVV.

This chain links TRBV6-5 with TRBJ1-2, with 9 bases that match TRBD1. The germline CDR1 and CDR2 sequences are MNHEY and SVGAGI. This CDR3 contains 15 residues. Trimming at V came to 5 bases and at J to 6 bases, leaving 10 bases not matched to a gene. The CDR3 sequence: CASSRSPGQGDGYTF. The CDR3 bases are TGTGCCAGCAGTCGCTCCCCGGGACAGGGCGATGGCTACACCTTC.

This chain uses TRBV11-3 with TRBJ2-7, with D possibly being TRBD2 (6 bases). The CDR3 has 15 residues. Trimming stripped 0 bases from V and 5 bases from J, with 14 bases between. The germline gives CDR1 SGHNT, CDR2 YENEEA. CDR3: CASSLDTGTQHEQYF. Here the CDR3 DNA reads TGTGCCAGCAGCTTAGACACCGGGACTCAACACGAGCAGTACTTC.

This chain joins TRBV9 and TRBJ2-3, with D perhaps TRBD1 (7 bases). Trimming cost V 2 bases and J 3 bases, with 16 bases left between them. CDR3 length: 16 residues. Germline V CDR1 and CDR2: SGDLS, YYNGEE. This CDR3 is CASSVGGGTATDTQYF. The DNA for the CDR3 is TGTGCCAGCAGCGTCGGAGGCGGGACAGCTACAGATACGCAGTATTTT. The variable domain in full, with the rest retrieved from reference TRBV9 and TRBJ2-3, is DSGVTQTPKHLITATGQRVTLRCSPRSGDLSVYWYQQSLDQGLQFLIQYYNGEERAKGNILERFSAQQFPDLHSELNLSSLELGDSALYFCASSVGGGTATDTQYFGPGTRLTVL.

The rearrangement joins TRBV9 to TRBJ1-4, with TRBD1 identical over 10 bases. The CDR3 has 16 amino acids. The V and J ends lost 3 bases and 0 bases, in that order; junction bases with no gene match: 2. The V gene's germline CDR1 is SGDLS and CDR2 YYNGEE. The chain's CDR3 is CASSATGGATNEKLFF. For the CDR3, the DNA is TGTGCCAGCAGCGCGACAGGGGGCGCAACTAATGAAAAACTGTTTTTT.

This rearrangement joins TRBV30 to TRBJ1-2, with TRBD1 matching over 10 bases. Germline assignment: CDR1 GTSNPN and CDR2 SVGIG (reference sequence). The CDR3 spans 14 residues. The V and J ends lost 5 bases and 8 bases, in that order; junction bases with no gene match: 11. In nucleotides, the CDR3 is TGTGCCTGGGGTGGGGACAGGGGAACCGTCGGCTACACCTTC. This encodes CAWGGDRGTVGYTF.

This clone has a single count. J is TRBJ2-2 and V is TRBV6-5, with 7 positions matching TRBD1. Per germline, CDR1 MNHEY and CDR2 SVGAGI. This CDR3 region has 15 residues. The V and J ends lost 6 bases and 2 bases, in that order; junction bases with no gene match: 6. CDR3 sequence (DNA): TGTGCCAGCAGATACGGGGACAGCAACACCGGGGAGCTGTTTTTT. This encodes CASRYGDSNTGELFF.

V usage is TRBV7-9 and J usage is TRBJ1-5; D is perhaps TRBD1 (5 bases). V was trimmed by 2 bases and J by 6 bases, leaving 5 bases between them. Per germline, CDR1 SEHNR and CDR2 FQNEAQ (reference sequence). This CDR3 has 12 residues. The chain's CDR3 is CASSLTGQPQHF. CDR3 bases: TGTGCCAGCAGCTTAACAGGTCAGCCCCAGCATTTT.

This chain joins TRBV28 and TRBJ2-1, with D possibly being TRBD1 (6 bases). The germline V and J ends were trimmed by 6 bases and 4 bases, with 16 bases remaining between them. The length of the CDR3 is 15 residues. Germline lookup yields CDR1 MDHEN and CDR2 SYDVKM. CDR3 sequence (DNA): TGTGCCAGCAGCCACCAGGCAGGGGTATACAATGAGCAGTTCTTC. This sequence encodes CASSHQAGVYNEQFF.

The chain has TRBV4-2 and TRBJ2-1, with D unresolved. V was cut by 1 base and J by 0 bases, with 7 bases left in between. The CDR3 contains 15 residues. Germline values: CDR1 LGHNA, CDR2 YNFKEQ. CDR3 region: CASSQAELSYNEQFF. CDR3 nucleotides: TGTGCCAGCAGCCAAGCGGAGCTCTCCTACAATGAGCAGTTCTTC.

This sequence joins TRBV7-9 and TRBJ1-4; unclear D gene. The CDR3 extends over 16 amino acids. Trimming removed 2 bases from V and 10 bases from J, with 20 bases in between. Per germline, CDR1 SEHNR and CDR2 FQNEAQ (reference sequence). As DNA, the CDR3 is TGTGCCAGCAGCTTATTTTACCCCGGGGTGGAGGGAAAACTGTTTTTT. It encodes CASSLFYPGVEGKLFF.